Sequencing of this T cell receptor beta chain was carried out in a study of PD-1 blockade in classical Hodgkin lymphoma. J lost 3 bases, V lost 5 bases, and 6 bases had no gene match. This CDR3 spans 14 amino acids. Germline loops: CDR1 SGHTA, CDR2 FQGTGA. Clones were read by immunoSEQ multiplex PCR, and TCRdb kept only the in-frame ones, dropping some. The repertoire includes 90,000 to 100,000 clones, roughly 92% of them detected once, and approximately 2.8% sits in the top ten. Relapse was seen in all patients after autologous stem cell transplantation, and brentuximab vedotin exposure was variable.

Source: peripheral blood mononuclear cells (PBMCs), taken at baseline. The chain combines TRBV7-3 with TRBJ2-5; TRBD1 aligns across 7 bases. This clonotype was sampled from a human donor with classical Hodgkin lymphoma. This chain's CDR3 is CASSAHGQEETQYF. The CDR3 DNA reads TGTGCCAGCAGCGCCCACGGACAGGAAGAGACCCAGTACTTC.